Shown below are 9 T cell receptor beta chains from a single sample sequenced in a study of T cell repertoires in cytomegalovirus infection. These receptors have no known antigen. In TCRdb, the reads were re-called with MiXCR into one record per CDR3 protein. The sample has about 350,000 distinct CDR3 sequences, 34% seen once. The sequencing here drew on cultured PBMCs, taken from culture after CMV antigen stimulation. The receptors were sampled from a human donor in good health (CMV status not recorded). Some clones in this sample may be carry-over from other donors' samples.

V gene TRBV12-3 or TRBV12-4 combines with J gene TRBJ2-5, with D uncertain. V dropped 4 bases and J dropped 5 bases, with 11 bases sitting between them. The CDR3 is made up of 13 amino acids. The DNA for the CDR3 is TGTGCCAGCAGTTCGTATGGTGTCGAGACCCAGTACTTC. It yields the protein CASSSYGVETQYF.

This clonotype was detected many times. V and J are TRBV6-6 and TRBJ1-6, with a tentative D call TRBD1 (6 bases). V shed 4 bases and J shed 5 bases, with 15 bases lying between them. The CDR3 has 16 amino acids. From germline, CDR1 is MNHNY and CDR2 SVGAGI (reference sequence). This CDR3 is CASSFSRDTHNSPLHF. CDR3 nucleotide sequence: TGTGCCAGCAGTTTCAGCCGGGACACCCATAATTCACCCCTCCACTTT.

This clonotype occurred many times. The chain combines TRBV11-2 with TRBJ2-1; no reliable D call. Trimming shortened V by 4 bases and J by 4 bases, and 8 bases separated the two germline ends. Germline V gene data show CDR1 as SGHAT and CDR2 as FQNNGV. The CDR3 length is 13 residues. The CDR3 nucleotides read TGTGCCAGCAGCTCTGAGCTATACAATGAGCAGTTCTTC. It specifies CASSSELYNEQFF.

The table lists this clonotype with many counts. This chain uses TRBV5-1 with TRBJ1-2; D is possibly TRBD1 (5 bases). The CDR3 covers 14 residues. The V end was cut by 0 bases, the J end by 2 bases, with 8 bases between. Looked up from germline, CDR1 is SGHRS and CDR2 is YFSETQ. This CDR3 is CASSLGGSNYGYTF. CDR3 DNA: TGCGCCAGCAGCTTGGGGGGCTCCAACTATGGCTACACCTTC.

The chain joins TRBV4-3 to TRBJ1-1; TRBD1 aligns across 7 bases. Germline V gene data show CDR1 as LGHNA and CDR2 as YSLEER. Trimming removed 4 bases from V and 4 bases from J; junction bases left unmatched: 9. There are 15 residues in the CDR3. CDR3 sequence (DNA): TGCGCCAGCAGCCTTAACCAGGGGGTTGCCACTGAAGCTTTCTTT. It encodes CASSLNQGVATEAFF.

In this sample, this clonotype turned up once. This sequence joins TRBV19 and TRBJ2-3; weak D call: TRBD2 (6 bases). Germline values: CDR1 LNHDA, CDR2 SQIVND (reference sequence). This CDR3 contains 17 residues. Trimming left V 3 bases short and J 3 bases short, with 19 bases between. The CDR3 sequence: CASSMGTAAGRTDTQYF. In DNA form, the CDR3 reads TGTGCCAGTAGTATGGGGACTGCGGCGGGGCGGACAGATACGCAGTATTTT.

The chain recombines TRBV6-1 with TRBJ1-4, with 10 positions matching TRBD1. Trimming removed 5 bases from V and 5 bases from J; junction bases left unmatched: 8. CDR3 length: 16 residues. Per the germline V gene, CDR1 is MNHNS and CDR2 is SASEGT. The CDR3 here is CASSSRQDRGNEKLFF. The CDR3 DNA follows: TGTGCCAGCAGTAGTCGACAGGACAGGGGGAATGAAAAACTGTTTTTT.

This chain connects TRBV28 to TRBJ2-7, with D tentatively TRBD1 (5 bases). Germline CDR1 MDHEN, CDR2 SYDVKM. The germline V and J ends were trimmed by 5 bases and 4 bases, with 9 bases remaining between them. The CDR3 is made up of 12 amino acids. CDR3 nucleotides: TGTGCCAGCAGTATCCGACAGTACGAGCAGTACTTC. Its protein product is CASSIRQYEQYF.

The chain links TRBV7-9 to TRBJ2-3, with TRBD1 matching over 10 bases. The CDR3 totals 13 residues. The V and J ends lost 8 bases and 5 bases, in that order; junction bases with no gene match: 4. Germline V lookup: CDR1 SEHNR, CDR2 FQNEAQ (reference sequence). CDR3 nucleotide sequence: TGTGCCAGCGAGGGACAGGGGAGAGATACGCAGTATTTT. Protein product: CASEGQGRDTQYF.